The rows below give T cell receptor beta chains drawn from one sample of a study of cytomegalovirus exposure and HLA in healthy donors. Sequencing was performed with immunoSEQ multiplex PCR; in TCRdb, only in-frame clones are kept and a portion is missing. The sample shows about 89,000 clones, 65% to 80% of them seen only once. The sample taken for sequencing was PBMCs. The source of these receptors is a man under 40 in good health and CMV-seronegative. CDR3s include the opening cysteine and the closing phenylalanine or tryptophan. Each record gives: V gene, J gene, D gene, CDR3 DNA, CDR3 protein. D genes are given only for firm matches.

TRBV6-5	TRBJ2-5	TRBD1	TGTGCCAGCAGTAGGGGACAGAAAGAGACCCAGTACTTC	CASSRGQKETQYF
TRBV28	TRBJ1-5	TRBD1	TGTGCCAGCAGTATGGACAGGCCAGTAGGAAATCAGCCCCAGCATTTT	CASSMDRPVGNQPQHF
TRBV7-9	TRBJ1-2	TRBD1	TGTGCCAGCAGCTTAGTGACAGGGGGTGGCTACACCTTC	CASSLVTGGGYTF
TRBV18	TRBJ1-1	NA	TGTGCCAGCTCACCACGGGGCGCTCAGAACACTGAAGCTTTCTTT	CASSPRGAQNTEAFF
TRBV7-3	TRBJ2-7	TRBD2	TGTGCCAGCAGCTGGACTAGCGGGGCGAACTACGAGCAGTACTTC	CASSWTSGANYEQYF
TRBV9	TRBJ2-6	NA	TGTGCCAGCAGCGCCAGGACATCGAGCTCTGGGGCCAACGTCCTGACTTTC	CASSARTSSSGANVLTF
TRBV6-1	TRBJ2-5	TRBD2	TGTGCCAGCACCCAGGGAGGGGAGACCCAGTACTTC	CASTQGGETQYF
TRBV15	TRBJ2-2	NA	TGTGCCACCAGCAGAGTTAAGGGGCTCACCGGGGAGCTGTTTTTT	CATSRVKGLTGELFF
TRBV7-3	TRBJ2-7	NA	TGTGCCAGCAGCCCTACACAGACCCTTAACACCTACGAGCAGTACTTC	CASSPTQTLNTYEQYF
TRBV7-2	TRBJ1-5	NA	TGTGCCAGCAGCACCGTTAGGGCCGCAGGGAGGCAGAGCAATCAGCCCCAGCATTTT	CASSTVRAAGRQSNQPQHF
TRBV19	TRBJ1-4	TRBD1	TGTGCCAGTAGTATTGGGACAGGGTTTAGAGAAAAACTGTTTTTT	CASSIGTGFREKLFF
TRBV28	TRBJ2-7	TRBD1	TGTGCCAGCAGTCCTCCGACAGGGTCCTACGAGCAGTACTTC	CASSPPTGSYEQYF
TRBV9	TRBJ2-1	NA	TGTGCCAGCAGCGCGGACGGGAAGGGCAATGAGCAGTTCTTC	CASSADGKGNEQFF
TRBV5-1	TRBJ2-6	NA	TGCGCCAGCAGCCCTATTGTAGCTGGGGCCAACGTCCTGACTTTC	CASSPIVAGANVLTF
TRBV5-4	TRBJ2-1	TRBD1	TGTGCCAGCAGCTTCCTACAGGGGGCGAACACCTACAATGAGCAGTTCTTC	CASSFLQGANTYNEQFF
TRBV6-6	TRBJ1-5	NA	TGTGCCAGCAGGAGGGGGTCTGGACAGCCCCAGCATTTT	CASRRGSGQPQHF
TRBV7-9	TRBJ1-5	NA	TGTGCCAGCAGTTTCGGAGATCAGCCCCAGCATTTT	CASSFGDQPQHF
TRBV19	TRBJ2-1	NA	TGTGCCAGTAGTATAGGTACAGGGATCGCAAATGAGCAGTTCTTC	CASSIGTGIANEQFF
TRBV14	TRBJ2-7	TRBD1	TGTGCCAACAGCCGGGACAGTGTTACCTACGAGCAGTACTTC	CANSRDSVTYEQYF
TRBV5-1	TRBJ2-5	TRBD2	TGCGCCAGCAGCCGCGCGGGAGGGTATGAGACCCAGTACTTC	CASSRAGGYETQYF
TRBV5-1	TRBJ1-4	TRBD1	TGCGCCAGCAGCTTGGGGCAGGGGGATGAAAAACTGTTTTTT	CASSLGQGDEKLFF
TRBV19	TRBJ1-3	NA	TGTGCCAGTAGCACAGACTCTGGAAACACCATATATTTT	CASSTDSGNTIYF
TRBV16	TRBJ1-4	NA	TGTGCCAGCAGCCAATCGTCGTTCGGTGAAAAACTGTTTTTT	CASSQSSFGEKLFF
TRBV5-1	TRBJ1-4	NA	TGCGCCAGCAGCTTGACAGGGTCCGAAAAACTGTTTTTT	CASSLTGSEKLFF
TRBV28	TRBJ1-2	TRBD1	TGTGCCAGCAGGAGACAGGGGGCTGTCTATGGCTACACCTTC	CASRRQGAVYGYTF
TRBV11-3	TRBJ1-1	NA	TGTGCCAGCAGCTTAGGGTCGGGGATCCACAAGACTGAAGCTTTCTTT	CASSLGSGIHKTEAFF